Described below is a single TCR beta chain sequence and its context. The data were taken from a study of cytomegalovirus exposure and HLA in healthy donors. Study details: The Caucasian-associated ancestry cluster held 65% to 90% of roughly 370 genotyped donors.

PCR primers comprised 60 Vbeta and 13 Jbeta primers. The protocol was immunoSEQ multiplex PCR, while the TCRdb copy is restricted to in-frame clones and leaves out a portion. The sample data list about 70,000 clones. Specimen: PBMCs. The origin of this receptor is a female donor in good health and CMV-seropositive.

CDR3 in DNA: TGTGCCAGCAGCGTAGCTTATAGGACAGGGTCGCCCCACGAGCAGTACTTC. As protein: CASSVAYRTGSPHEQYF. The chain uses TRBV9 and TRBJ2-7; 8 bases match TRBD1. Germline V CDR1 and CDR2: SGDLS, YYNGEE. The V and J ends lost 0 bases and 5 bases, in that order; junction bases with no gene match: 13. The CDR3 has 17 amino acids.